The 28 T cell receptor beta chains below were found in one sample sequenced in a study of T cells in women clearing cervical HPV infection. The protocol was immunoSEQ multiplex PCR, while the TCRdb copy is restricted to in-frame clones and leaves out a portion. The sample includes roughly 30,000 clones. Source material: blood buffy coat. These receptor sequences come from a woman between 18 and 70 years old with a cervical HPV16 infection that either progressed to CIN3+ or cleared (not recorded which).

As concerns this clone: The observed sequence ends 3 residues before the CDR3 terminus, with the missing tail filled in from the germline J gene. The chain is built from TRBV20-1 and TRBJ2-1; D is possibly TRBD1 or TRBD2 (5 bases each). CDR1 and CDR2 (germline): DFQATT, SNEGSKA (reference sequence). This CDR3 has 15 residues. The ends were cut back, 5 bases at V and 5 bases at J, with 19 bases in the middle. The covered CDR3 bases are TGCAGTGCTCACCAGGGAGCCTTAGGGGACAATGAG. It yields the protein CSAHQGALGDNE. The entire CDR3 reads CSAHQGALGDNEQFF.

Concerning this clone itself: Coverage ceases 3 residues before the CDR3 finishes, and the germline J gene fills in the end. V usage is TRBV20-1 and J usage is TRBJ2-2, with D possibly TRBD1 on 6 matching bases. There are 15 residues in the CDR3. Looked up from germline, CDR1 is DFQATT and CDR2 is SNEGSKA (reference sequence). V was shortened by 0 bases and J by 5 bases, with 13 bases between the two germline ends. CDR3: CSARDITGWTGELFF. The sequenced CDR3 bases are TGCAGTGCTAGAGATATTACAGGGTGGACCGGGGAG.

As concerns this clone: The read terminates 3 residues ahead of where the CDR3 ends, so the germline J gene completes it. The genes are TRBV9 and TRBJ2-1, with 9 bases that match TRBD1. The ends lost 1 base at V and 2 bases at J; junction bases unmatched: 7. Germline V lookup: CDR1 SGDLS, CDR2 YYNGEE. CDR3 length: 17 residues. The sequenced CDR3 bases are TGTGCCAGCAGCGTAACACCACAGGGGGCGGCCTACAATGAG. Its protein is CASSVTPQGAAYNE. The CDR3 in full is CASSVTPQGAAYNEQFF.

CDR3 bases read: TGTGCCAGCACCTACGGAGGGCCGACAGATACC. Translated: CASTYGGPTDT. The whole CDR3 protein reads CASTYGGPTDTYTF. This chain connects TRBV18 to TRBJ1-2; TRBD1 is a possible D gene (5 bases). The read finishes 3 residues shy of the CDR3 end, and the germline J gene is used to complete it. The CDR3 is 14 amino acids. The V gene's germline CDR1 is KGHSH and CDR2 LQKENI.

The CDR3 spells CASRTLRVRTYEQYF. The DNA read from the CDR3 is TGTGCCAGCAGGACCCTCCGGGTCCGAACCTACGAG. V gene TRBV6-2 or TRBV6-3 combines with J gene TRBJ2-7; D is uncertain. The sequence runs out 3 residues before the end of the CDR3; the remainder is reconstructed from the germline J gene. Trimming removed 6 bases from V and 2 bases from J, with 17 bases in between. CDR1 is MNHEY and CDR2 is SVGEGT in the germline V gene. CDR3 length: 15 amino acids.

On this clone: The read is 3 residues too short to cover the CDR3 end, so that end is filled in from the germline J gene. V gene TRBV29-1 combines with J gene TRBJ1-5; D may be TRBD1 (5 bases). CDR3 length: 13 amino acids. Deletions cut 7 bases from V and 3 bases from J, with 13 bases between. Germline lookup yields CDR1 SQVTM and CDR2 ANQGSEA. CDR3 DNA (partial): TGCAGCGCCAGTGGGGCAGTCAATCAGCCC. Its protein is CSASGAVNQP. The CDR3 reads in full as CSASGAVNQPQHF.

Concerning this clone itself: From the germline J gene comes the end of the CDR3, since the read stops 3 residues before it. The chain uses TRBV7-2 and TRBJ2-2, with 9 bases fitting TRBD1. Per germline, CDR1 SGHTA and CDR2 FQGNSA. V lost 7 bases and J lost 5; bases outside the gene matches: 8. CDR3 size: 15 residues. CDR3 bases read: TGTGCCAGCACTCAAAAAGGACAGGGGACCGGGGAG. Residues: CASTQKGQGTGE. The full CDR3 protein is CASTQKGQGTGELFF.

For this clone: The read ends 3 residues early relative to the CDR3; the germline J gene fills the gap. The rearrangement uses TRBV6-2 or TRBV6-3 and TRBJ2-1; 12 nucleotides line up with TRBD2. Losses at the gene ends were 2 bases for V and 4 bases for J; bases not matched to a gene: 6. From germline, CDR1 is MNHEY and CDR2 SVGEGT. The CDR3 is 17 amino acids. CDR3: CASSYRTSGTRYNEQFF. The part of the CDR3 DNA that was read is TGTGCCAGCAGTTACCGGACTAGCGGGACCCGATACAATGAG.

The CDR3 bases that were read are TGTGCCAGTAGTGTCACTAGCGGGAGGGCCAGAGAGACC. Translation gives CASSVTSGRARET. The entire CDR3 protein reads CASSVTSGRARETQYF. The chain joins TRBV19 to TRBJ2-5, with 13 bases identical to TRBD2. The observed sequence ends 3 residues before the CDR3 terminus, with the missing tail filled in from the germline J gene. The V gene end was trimmed by 5 bases and the J gene end by 4 bases; junction bases not matched to a gene: 7. CDR1 and CDR2 from the germline V gene are LNHDA and SQIVND (reference sequence). CDR3 length: 16 amino acids.

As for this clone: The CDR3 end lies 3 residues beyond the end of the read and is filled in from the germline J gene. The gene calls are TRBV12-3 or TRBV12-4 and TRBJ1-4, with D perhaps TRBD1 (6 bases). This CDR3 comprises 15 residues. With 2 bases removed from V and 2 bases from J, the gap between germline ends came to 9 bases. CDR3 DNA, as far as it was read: TGTGCCAGCAGTTTATCCACAGGGACTAATGAAAAA. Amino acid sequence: CASSLSTGTNEK. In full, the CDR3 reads CASSLSTGTNEKLFF.

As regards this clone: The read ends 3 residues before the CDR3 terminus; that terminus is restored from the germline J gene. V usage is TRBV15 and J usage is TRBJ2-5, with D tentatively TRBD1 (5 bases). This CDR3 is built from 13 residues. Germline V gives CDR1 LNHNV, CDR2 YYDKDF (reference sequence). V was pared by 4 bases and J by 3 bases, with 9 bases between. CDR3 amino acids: CATSIGREETQYF. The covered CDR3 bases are TGTGCCACCAGCATTGGCAGGGAAGAGACC.

The CDR3 bases that were read are TGCAGTGCTAGAGGCGTACTGAAGTACCAAGAGACC. This codes for CSARGVLKYQET. The full-length CDR3 reads as CSARGVLKYQETQYF. The V call is TRBV20-1, the J call TRBJ2-5, with D unclear. The read ends 3 residues before the CDR3 terminus; that terminus is restored from the germline J gene. CDR3 length: 15 amino acids. V was cut by 1 base and J by 0 bases, with 12 bases left in between. Germline lookup yields CDR1 DFQATT and CDR2 SNEGSKA (reference sequence).

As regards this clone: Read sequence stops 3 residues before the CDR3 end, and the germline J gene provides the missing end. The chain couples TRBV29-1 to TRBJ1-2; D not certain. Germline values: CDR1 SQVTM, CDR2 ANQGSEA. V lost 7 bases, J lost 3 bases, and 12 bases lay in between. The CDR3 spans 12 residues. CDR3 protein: CSDRVLDYGYTF. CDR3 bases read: TGCAGCGACCGGGTTTTGGACTATGGC.

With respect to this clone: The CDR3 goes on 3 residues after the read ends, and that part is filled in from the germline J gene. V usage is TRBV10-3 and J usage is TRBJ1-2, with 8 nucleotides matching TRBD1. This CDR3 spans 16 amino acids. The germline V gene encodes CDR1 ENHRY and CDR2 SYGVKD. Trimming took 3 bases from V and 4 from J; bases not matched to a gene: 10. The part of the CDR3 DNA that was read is TGTGCCATCAGTGAACCCCGGACAGGGCGCACCTATGGC. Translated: CAISEPRTGRTYG. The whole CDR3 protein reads CAISEPRTGRTYGYTF.

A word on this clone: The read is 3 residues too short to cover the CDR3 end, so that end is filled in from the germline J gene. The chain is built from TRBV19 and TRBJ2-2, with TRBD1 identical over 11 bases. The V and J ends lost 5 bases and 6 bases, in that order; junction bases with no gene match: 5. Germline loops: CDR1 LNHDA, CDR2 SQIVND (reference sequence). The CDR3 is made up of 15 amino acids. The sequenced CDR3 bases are TGTGCCAGTAGTCGGACAGGGGGCTTGGCCGGGGAG. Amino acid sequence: CASSRTGGLAGE. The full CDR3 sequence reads CASSRTGGLAGELFF.

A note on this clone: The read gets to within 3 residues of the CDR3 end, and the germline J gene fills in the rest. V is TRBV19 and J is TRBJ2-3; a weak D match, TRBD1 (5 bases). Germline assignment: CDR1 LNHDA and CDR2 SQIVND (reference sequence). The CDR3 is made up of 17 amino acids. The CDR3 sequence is CASSVRVGDYSNQPQYF. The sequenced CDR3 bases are TGTGCCAGTAGTGTCCGAGTAGGGGATTATAGCAATCAGCCG.

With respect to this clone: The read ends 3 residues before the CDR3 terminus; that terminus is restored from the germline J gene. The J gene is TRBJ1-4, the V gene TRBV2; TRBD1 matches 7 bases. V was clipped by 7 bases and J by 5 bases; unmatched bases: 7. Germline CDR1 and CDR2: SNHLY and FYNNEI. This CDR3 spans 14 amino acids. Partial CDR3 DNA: TGTGCCAGCATCCGGGACAGTCAAAATGAAAAA. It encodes CASIRDSQNEK. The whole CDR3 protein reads CASIRDSQNEKLFF.

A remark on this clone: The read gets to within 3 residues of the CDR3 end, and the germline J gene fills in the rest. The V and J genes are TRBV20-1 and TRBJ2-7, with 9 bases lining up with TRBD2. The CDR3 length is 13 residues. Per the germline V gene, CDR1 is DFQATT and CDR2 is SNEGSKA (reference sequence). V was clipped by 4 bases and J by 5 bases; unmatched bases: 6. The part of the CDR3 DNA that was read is TGCAGTGCTAAAGCGGGGGGTGTCGACGAG. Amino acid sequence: CSAKAGGVDE. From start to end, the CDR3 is CSAKAGGVDEQYF.

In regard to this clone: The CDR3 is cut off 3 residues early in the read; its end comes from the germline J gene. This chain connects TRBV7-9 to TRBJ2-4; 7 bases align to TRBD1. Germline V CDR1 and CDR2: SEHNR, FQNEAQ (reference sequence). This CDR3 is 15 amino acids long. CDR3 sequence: CASSKPTGKNYGQYF. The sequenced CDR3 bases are TGTGCCAGCAGCAAACCGACAGGGAAAAACTATGGT.

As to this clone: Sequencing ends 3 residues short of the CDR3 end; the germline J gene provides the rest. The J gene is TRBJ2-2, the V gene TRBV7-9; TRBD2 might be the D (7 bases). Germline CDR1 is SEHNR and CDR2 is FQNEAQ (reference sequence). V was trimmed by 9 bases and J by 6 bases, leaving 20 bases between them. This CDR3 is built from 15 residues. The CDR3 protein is CARGGASSRSGELFF. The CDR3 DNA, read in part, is TGTGCCAGGGGGGGGGCGAGTTCGAGATCCGGGGAG.

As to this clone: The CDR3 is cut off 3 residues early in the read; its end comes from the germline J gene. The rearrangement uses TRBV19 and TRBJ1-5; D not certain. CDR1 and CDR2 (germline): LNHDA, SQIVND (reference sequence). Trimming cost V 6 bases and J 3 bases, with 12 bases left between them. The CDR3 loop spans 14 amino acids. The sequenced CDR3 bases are TGTGCCAGTAGCGACGGACTATTCAATCAGCCC. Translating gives CASSDGLFNQP. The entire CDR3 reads CASSDGLFNQPQHF.

The DNA read from the CDR3 is TGTGCCTGGAGTGTACCGGACAGGATCAGTGTA. Amino acid sequence: CAWSVPDRISV. The entire CDR3 protein is CAWSVPDRISVLFF. The chain recombines TRBV30 with TRBJ1-4; 7 bases agree with TRBD1. The read ends 3 residues shy of where the CDR3 ends; the end is completed using the germline J gene. The CDR3 is made up of 14 amino acids. Looked up from germline, CDR1 is GTSNPN and CDR2 is SVGIG (reference sequence).

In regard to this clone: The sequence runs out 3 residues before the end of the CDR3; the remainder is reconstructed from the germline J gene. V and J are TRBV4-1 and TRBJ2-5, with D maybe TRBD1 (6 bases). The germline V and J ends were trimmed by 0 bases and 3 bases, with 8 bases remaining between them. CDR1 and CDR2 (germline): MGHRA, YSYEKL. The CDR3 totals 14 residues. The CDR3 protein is CASSQDGGEETQYF. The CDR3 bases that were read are TGCGCCAGCAGCCAAGATGGGGGCGAAGAGACC.

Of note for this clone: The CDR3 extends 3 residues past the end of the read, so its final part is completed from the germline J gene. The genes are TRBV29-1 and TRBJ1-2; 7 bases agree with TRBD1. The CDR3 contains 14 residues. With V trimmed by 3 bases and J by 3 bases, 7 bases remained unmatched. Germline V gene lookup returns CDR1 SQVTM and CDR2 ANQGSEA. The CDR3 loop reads CSVETETGDYGYTF. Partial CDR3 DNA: TGCAGCGTTGAGACGGAAACAGGGGACTATGGC.

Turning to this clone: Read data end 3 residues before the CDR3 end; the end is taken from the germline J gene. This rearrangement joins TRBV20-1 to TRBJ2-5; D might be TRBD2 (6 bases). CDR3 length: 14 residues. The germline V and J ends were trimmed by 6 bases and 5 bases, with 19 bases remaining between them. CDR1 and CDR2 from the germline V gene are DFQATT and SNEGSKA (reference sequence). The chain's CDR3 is CSAEPGLGVETQYF. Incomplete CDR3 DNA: TGCAGTGCAGAACCGGGACTTGGGGTGGAGACC.

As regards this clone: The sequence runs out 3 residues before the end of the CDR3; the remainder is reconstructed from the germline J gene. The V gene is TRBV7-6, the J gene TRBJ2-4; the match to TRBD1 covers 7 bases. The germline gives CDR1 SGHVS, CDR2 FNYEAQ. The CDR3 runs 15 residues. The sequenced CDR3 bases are TGTGCCAGCAGCCCGTGGACAGGCGGCAACTATGGT. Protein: CASSPWTGGNYG. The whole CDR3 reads CASSPWTGGNYGQYF.

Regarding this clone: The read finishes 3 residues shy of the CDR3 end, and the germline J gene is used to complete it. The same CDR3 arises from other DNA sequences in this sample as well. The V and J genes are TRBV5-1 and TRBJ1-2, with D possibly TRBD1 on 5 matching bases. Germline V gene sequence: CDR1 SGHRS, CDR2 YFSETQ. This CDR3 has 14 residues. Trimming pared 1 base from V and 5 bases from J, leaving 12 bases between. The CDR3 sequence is CASSLRRVGYGYTF. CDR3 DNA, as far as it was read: TGCGCCAGCAGCTTGCGCAGGGTTGGTTATGGC.

The sequenced CDR3 bases are TGCGCCAGCAGCTTCGGAGAGGGTGGC. It yields the protein CASSFGEGG. The CDR3, in full, reads CASSFGEGGYTF. The V call is TRBV5-1, the J call TRBJ1-2; D not resolved. From the germline J gene comes the end of the CDR3, since the read stops 3 residues before it. The V and J ends lost 2 bases and 7 bases respectively, with 9 bases between them. Germline loops: CDR1 SGHRS, CDR2 YFSETQ. The CDR3 spans 12 residues.